The clone carrying this TCR beta chain was seen a few times. Its antigen is as yet unknown. Mismatch with germline at one junction end may stem from a read error. The data are from a study of beta chain features in type 1 diabetes. Whole-study results and caveats: High TCR expression in some cells could lead to their over-representation in cDNA sequencing.

Expressed TCRB transcripts were sequenced because the isolated RNA had all been reverse transcribed beforehand. The data were produced by immunoSEQ multiplex PCR, yet TCRdb's version contains in-frame clones alone and is incomplete. The sample contains roughly 450,000 clones, around 13% of which appear only once. Looked up from germline, CDR1 is SQVTM and CDR2 is ANQGSEA. This CDR3 spans 11 amino acids. This sequence was found in a man in his thirties or forties in good health. The chain uses TRBV29-1 and TRBJ2-1; D assignment may be TRBD1 or TRBD2 (6 bases each). Sequencing used naive CD4+ T cells from blood. The CDR3 protein is CSAEGGHEQFF. CDR3 nucleotide sequence: TGCAGCGCTGAAGGGGGGCATGAGCAGTTCTTC.